These 18 T cell receptor beta chains came from one sample sequenced in a study of technical replicates of blood from a handful of donors. Using immunoSEQ multiplex PCR, the repertoire was profiled, and TCRdb retains in-frame clones only, with some absent. This table holds 100,000 or so clones, 95% to 96% found once. Material for sequencing was T cells isolated from PBMCs. The receptors come from a human donor in good health.

The chain is built from TRBV14 and TRBJ2-1; a possible D gene is TRBD1 (6 bases). This CDR3 region has 15 residues. Deletions cut 5 bases from V and 5 bases from J, with 16 bases between. Germline CDR1 SGHDN, CDR2 FVKESK. The CDR3 coding sequence is TGTGCCAGCAGCTTTACAGGGAGAATGGACAATGAGCAGTTCTTC. Amino acids: CASSFTGRMDNEQFF. Variable domain in full (rest from reference TRBV14 and TRBJ2-1): EAGVTQFPSHSVIEKGQTVTLRCDPISGHDNLYWYRRVMGKEIKFLLHFVKESKQDESGMPNNRFLAERTGGTYSTLKVQPAELEDSGVYFCASSFTGRMDNEQFFGPGTRLTVL.

V usage is TRBV6-1 and J usage is TRBJ1-5; 10 bases are a match to TRBD1. V shed 1 base and J 7 bases; nucleotides not matched to a gene: 7. The CDR3 consists of 16 residues. Per germline, CDR1 MNHNS and CDR2 SASEGT. The chain's CDR3 is CASSEDDRGLRQPQHF. The DNA of the CDR3 is TGTGCCAGCAGTGAAGATGACAGGGGGCTGCGGCAGCCCCAGCATTTT.

The chain uses TRBV29-1 and TRBJ1-3; no clear D. Trimming took off 3 bases at V and 2 bases at J, with 5 bases between the two ends. Germline V gene data show CDR1 as SQVTM and CDR2 as ANQGSEA. The CDR3 has 12 amino acids. The CDR3 region has the DNA TGCAGCGTTGAGTTAACTGGAAACACCATATATTTT. Amino acid sequence: CSVELTGNTIYF.

The chain couples TRBV30 to TRBJ2-7, with TRBD2 matching 11 bases. This CDR3 has 17 residues. Germline assignment: CDR1 GTSNPN and CDR2 SVGIG (reference sequence). J gave up 5 bases and V 2 bases, and 14 bases lay outside the gene matches. The CDR3: CAWSISTSGVSLNEQYF. In DNA form, the CDR3 reads TGTGCCTGGAGTATATCGACTAGCGGGGTTTCTTTGAACGAGCAGTACTTC.

This clone came up once. The chain has TRBV5-6 and TRBJ2-7; 13 bases map to TRBD2. CDR3 length: 14 amino acids. The germline gives CDR1 SGHDT, CDR2 YYEEEE. The trim removed 7 bases at V and 6 bases at J, leaving 7 bases unmatched. The CDR3 DNA reads as TGTGCCAGCCGGACGGGACTAGCGGGGTTCGAGCAGTACTTC. This codes for CASRTGLAGFEQYF.

The rearrangement links TRBV6-6 to TRBJ1-4; 7 bases align to TRBD1. The CDR3 is 15 amino acids. J was trimmed by 4 bases and V by 7 bases; bases with no gene match: 9. Germline V gene sequence: CDR1 MNHNY, CDR2 SVGAGI (reference sequence). CDR3 DNA sequence: TGTGCCAGCACTGTGTCGGGACAGAATAATGAAAAACTGTTTTTT. This gives the protein CASTVSGQNNEKLFF.

This rearrangement joins TRBV19 to TRBJ1-5, with D hard to call. The V gene's germline CDR1 is LNHDA and CDR2 SQIVND (reference sequence). The CDR3 contains 14 residues. Trimming took off 5 bases at V and 0 bases at J, with 8 bases between the two ends. CDR3 protein: CASSYSYSNQPQHF. CDR3 sequence (DNA): TGTGCCAGTAGTTACAGTTATAGCAATCAGCCCCAGCATTTT.

This clone has only one observation. The chain carries TRBV19 and TRBJ1-1; 7 bases are shared with TRBD1. Losses at the gene ends were 5 bases for V and 8 bases for J; bases not matched to a gene: 5. The CDR3 contains 12 residues. Germline assignment: CDR1 LNHDA and CDR2 SQIVND (reference sequence). CDR3 region: CASSFDREEAFF. For the CDR3, the DNA is TGTGCCAGTAGTTTCGACAGGGAGGAAGCTTTCTTT. Full variable domain (rest looked up from reference TRBV19 and TRBJ1-1): DGGITQSPKYLFRKEGQNVTLSCEQNLNHDAMYWYRQDPGQGLRLIYYSQIVNDFQKGDIAEGYSVSREKKESFPLTVTSAQKNPTAFYLCASSFDREEAFFGQGTRLTVV.

The J gene is TRBJ1-4, the V gene TRBV2; 10 nucleotides line up with TRBD1. The CDR3 extends over 15 amino acids. V lost 6 bases, J lost 6 bases, and 7 bases stayed unmatched. Per the germline V gene, CDR1 is SNHLY and CDR2 is FYNNEI. The CDR3 region is CASSERGTGDEKLFF. CDR3 DNA sequence: TGTGCCAGCAGCGAAAGGGGGACAGGGGATGAAAAACTGTTTTTT.

This sequence joins TRBV2 and TRBJ1-4, with D possibly matching TRBD1 (5 bases). The CDR3 extends over 16 amino acids. Germline CDR1 SNHLY, CDR2 FYNNEI. Trimming removed 3 bases from V and 6 bases from J, with 17 bases in between. CDR3 sequence reads: CASSEGVGGFHEKLFF. CDR3 DNA: TGTGCCAGCAGTGAGGGAGTCGGGGGTTTTCATGAAAAACTGTTTTTT.

The chain uses TRBV20-1 and TRBJ1-4, with 7 bases matching TRBD1. The germline gives CDR1 DFQATT, CDR2 SNEGSKA (reference sequence). V dropped 6 bases and J dropped 8; count of bases not matched to a gene: 3. This CDR3 region has 11 residues. The CDR3 sequence: CSASQGEKLFF. Here the CDR3 DNA reads TGCAGTGCATCACAGGGGGAAAAACTGTTTTTT.

The chain recombines TRBV30 with TRBJ1-2; the D is unclear. This CDR3 region has 13 residues. Germline CDR1 is GTSNPN and CDR2 is SVGIG (reference sequence). V was clipped by 8 bases and J by 0 bases, with 13 bases between them. The CDR3 nucleotides read TGTGCCACCGCCCAACAGCCTAACTATGGCTACACCTTC. It specifies CATAQQPNYGYTF.

The chain is built from TRBV29-1 and TRBJ1-4, with D uncertain. Germline values: CDR1 SQVTM, CDR2 ANQGSEA. This CDR3 spans 10 amino acids. Between the trimmed V and J ends, which lost 5 bases and 8 bases, there was a span of 6 bases. CDR3 nucleotides: TGCAGCGTTTCCGGGGAAAAACTGTTTTTT. Translating gives CSVSGEKLFF.

This clone occurred once. The J gene is TRBJ1-3, the V gene TRBV7-6, with 8 positions matching TRBD1. J was trimmed by 1 base and V by 3 bases; bases with no gene match: 20. The CDR3 extends over 21 amino acids. The germline V gene encodes CDR1 SGHVS and CDR2 FNYEAQ. The CDR3 coding sequence is TGTGCCAGCAGCTTTTGGGGCCGCGAGACAGGGGCAGTTAAGTCTGGAAACACCATATATTTT. This sequence encodes CASSFWGRETGAVKSGNTIYF.

The chain carries TRBV2 and TRBJ2-7; TRBD1 matches at 7 bases. V shed 7 bases and J 1 base; nucleotides not matched to a gene: 10. The germline V gene encodes CDR1 SNHLY and CDR2 FYNNEI. CDR3 length: 15 residues. CDR3 DNA: TGTGCCAGCACCCCAGACAGGGCTCGGTCCTACGAGCAGTACTTC. Encoded protein: CASTPDRARSYEQYF. Together with reference TRBV2 and TRBJ2-7, the CDR3 gives the full variable domain: EPEVTQTPSHQVTQMGQEVILRCVPISNHLYFYWYRQILGQKVEFLVSFYNNEISEKSEIFDDQFSVERPDGSNFTLKIRSTKLEDSAMYFCASTPDRARSYEQYFGPGTRLTVT.

The chain recombines TRBV30 with TRBJ2-7, with a possible D match to TRBD1 (6 bases). CDR1 GTSNPN and CDR2 SVGIG come from the germline V gene (reference sequence). V was clipped by 0 bases and J by 2 bases, with 11 bases between them. The CDR3 extends over 14 amino acids. Written as DNA, the CDR3 is TGTGCCTGGAGTGTAACGACAGGAACCTACGAGCAGTACTTC. Translating it yields CAWSVTTGTYEQYF.

The rearrangement links TRBV11-2 to TRBJ2-7; TRBD2 matches 15 bases. The CDR3 extends over 19 amino acids. The V gene's germline CDR1 is SGHAT and CDR2 FQNNGV. Unmatched junction bases numbered 13, after V lost 7 bases and J lost 0 bases. CDR3 loop: CASTTKGLAGGPSSYEQYF. Here the CDR3 DNA reads TGTGCCAGCACGACCAAGGGACTAGCGGGGGGTCCTAGCTCCTACGAGCAGTACTTC. Full variable domain (rest looked up from reference TRBV11-2 and TRBJ2-7): EAGVAQSPRYKIIEKRQSVAFWCNPISGHATLYWYQQILGQGPKLLIQFQNNGVVDDSQLPKDRFSAERLKGVDSTLKIQPAKLEDSAVYLCASTTKGLAGGPSSYEQYFGPGTRLTVT.

This chain uses TRBV19 with TRBJ2-1; the D gene is possibly TRBD2 (5 bases). The CDR3 is 14 amino acids. Germline V gene data show CDR1 as LNHDA and CDR2 as SQIVND (reference sequence). Trimming removed 7 bases at V and 2 bases at J, with 12 bases between. This chain's CDR3 is CASKFAGPYNEQFF. DNA of the CDR3: TGTGCCAGTAAATTCGCGGGTCCCTACAATGAGCAGTTCTTC.